This T cell receptor (beta chain) originates from a study of blood T cells in healthy people across ages. Primed by a sample-barcoded 5' primer and a J-beta primer mix, a second PCR proceeded for 7 to 11 cycles. TCRdb ran MiXCR on the 5' RACE reads and lists one entry per CDR3 protein. The sample includes about 1,600,000 distinct CDR3 sequences, about 40% seen only once; the top ten take 7.9%. Trimming cost V 1 base and J 1 base, with 14 bases left between them. The CDR3 covers 16 residues. The germline V gene has CDR1 DFQATT and CDR2 SNEGSKA (reference sequence). Study findings and constraints: Both higher diversity and more naive CD4+ cells marked long-lived donors when set against aged donors. Age brought a roughly linear fall in TCR beta diversity measured per million T cells.

About this clonotype: The antigen is unknown.

This chain connects TRBV20-1 to TRBJ2-1; tentative D call: TRBD2 (6 bases). The TCR originated in a woman aged 18-35 years in good health. Sequencing was performed on blood. CDR3 sequence reads: CSARGQTGLSYNEQFF. CDR3 in DNA: TGCAGTGCTAGAGGACAAACGGGACTTTCCTACAATGAGCAGTTCTTC.